The sequence of this T cell receptor beta chain was determined in a study of blood T cell repertoires in COVID-19. Study-wide context: Material from acute and convalescent COVID-19 was sourced from the United States, Italy and Spain.

Per the authors' pipeline: Reference gene primer amplification gave estimated nucleated cell counts. Here immunoSEQ multiplex PCR was the method, and the copy in TCRdb shows in-frame clones only, minus some. The D gene and trimming were derived from the DNA, and the V and J assignments and clone size from that table. The sample lists fewer than 200,000 clones; roughly 80% were seen once. Unmatched junction bases numbered 10, after V lost 2 bases and J lost 0 bases. The CDR3 runs 17 residues. Sequencing was carried out using peripheral blood. The clonotype originates from a woman older than 75 with COVID-19, enrolled during active disease. The genes are TRBV5-7 and TRBJ1-1; 7 bases line up with TRBD1. TRBV5-7 is an ORF for which the function is uncertain. The CDR3 DNA is TGTGCCAGCAGCTTTAAGTTAGGGGGCCGCATGAACACTGAAGCTTTCTTT. It specifies CASSFKLGGRMNTEAFF.